One and the same sample provided the 19 T cell receptor beta chains below, sequenced in a study of Ad26.COV2.S vaccination and SARS-CoV-2 variants. Treatment defined: 19 received Ad26.COV2.S at low or high dose, single or two shots; several received placebo; per-sample allocation not given. The study sampled participants on day 63 after the first vaccine or placebo injection. Repertoires were generated with immunoSEQ multiplex PCR, while TCRdb's copy carries only in-frame clones and drops some. Of some 450,000 clones in the sample, 90% were seen once. The source material was peripheral blood, sampled in a trial of Ad26.COV2.S vaccine versus placebo. Receptor source: a person between 18 and 65 years old who received the Ad26.COV2.S COVID-19 vaccine or a placebo.

The gene calls are TRBV20-1 and TRBJ2-5; the D gene is possibly TRBD1 (6 bases). The V end lost 3 bases, the J end lost 1 base, and 15 bases lay between the germline ends. The CDR3 sequence is 15 residues long. Germline assignment: CDR1 DFQATT and CDR2 SNEGSKA (reference sequence). The CDR3 reads CSASYPKQGQETQYF. CDR3 nucleotide sequence: TGCAGTGCTAGTTATCCAAAACAGGGCCAAGAGACCCAGTACTTC.

J is TRBJ2-7 and V is TRBV5-1, with D perhaps TRBD1 (6 bases). This CDR3 comprises 15 residues. The V end lost 0 bases, the J end lost 3 bases, and 13 bases lay between the germline ends. The germline V gene has CDR1 SGHRS and CDR2 YFSETQ. The CDR3 loop is CASSLERVGGYEQYF. CDR3 bases: TGCGCCAGCAGCTTGGAGAGGGTAGGGGGCTACGAGCAGTACTTC.

The chain carries TRBV6-2 or TRBV6-3 and TRBJ2-7; D not resolved. Looked up from germline, CDR1 is MNHEY and CDR2 is SVGEGT. The CDR3 contains 12 residues. The V end lost 6 bases, the J end lost 1 base, and 7 bases lay between the germline ends. The CDR3 spells CASSRSSYEQYF. CDR3 DNA: TGTGCCAGCAGCCGGAGTTCCTACGAGCAGTACTTC.

The chain employs TRBV24-1 and TRBJ2-3, with D unresolved. CDR1 and CDR2 (germline): KGHDR, SFDVKD. This CDR3 is built from 11 residues. V was trimmed by 3 bases and J by 7 bases, leaving 4 bases between them. CDR3 region: CATSDPHTQYF. The CDR3, as DNA: TGTGCCACCAGTGATCCCCATACGCAGTATTTT.

The chain combines TRBV6-1 with TRBJ1-5; maybe TRBD1 (6 bases). V was trimmed by 2 bases and J by 5 bases, leaving 16 bases between them. Germline V CDR1 and CDR2: MNHNS, SASEGT. This CDR3 is 16 amino acids long. CDR3 bases: TGTGCCAGCAGTGAATTTTGGGACAAGGAGGATCAGCCCCAGCATTTT. This gives the protein CASSEFWDKEDQPQHF.

In nucleotides, the CDR3 is TGTGCCAGCAGCTTAGCGGGGGGGCCAGGCGATGGCTACACCTTC. Translation gives CASSLAGGPGDGYTF. The V gene is TRBV7-2, the J gene TRBJ1-2; TRBD1 might be the D (6 bases). CDR3 size: 15 residues. Germline lookup yields CDR1 SGHTA and CDR2 FQGNSA. V lost 0 bases and J 6 bases, leaving 14 bases between the germline ends.

This clone was seen a handful of times. The chain carries TRBV11-2 and TRBJ2-3; 7 bases agree with TRBD1. With V trimmed by 5 bases and J by 5 bases, 4 bases remained unmatched. From germline, CDR1 is SGHAT and CDR2 FQNNGV. The CDR3 runs to 13 residues. CDR3 nucleotide sequence: TGTGCCAGCAGCACAGGGGCTGGAGATACGCAGTATTTT. It translates to CASSTGAGDTQYF.

On this clone: The same CDR3 is also encoded by other DNA sequences in this sample. The chain combines TRBV27 with TRBJ2-1, with 15 bases identical to TRBD2. Trimming took 6 bases from V and 7 from J; bases not matched to a gene: 4. The germline gives CDR1 MNHEY, CDR2 SMNVEV (reference sequence). The CDR3 contains 15 residues. CDR3 protein: CASSSGTSGRNEQFF. CDR3 bases: TGTGCCAGCAGCTCTGGGACTAGCGGGAGGAATGAGCAGTTCTTC.

The V gene is TRBV11-2, the J gene TRBJ2-3; D call uncertain. The CDR3 spans 17 residues. Germline V gives CDR1 SGHAT, CDR2 FQNNGV. Deletions cut 4 bases from V and 6 bases from J, with 23 bases between. The CDR3 loop reads CASSSLSPRDSGDTQYF. As DNA, the CDR3 is TGTGCCAGCAGCTCCCTCAGTCCTAGAGATTCGGGCGATACGCAGTATTTT. Supplemented by reference TRBV11-2 and TRBJ2-3, the full variable domain reads EAGVAQSPRYKIIEKRQSVAFWCNPISGHATLYWYQQILGQGPKLLIQFQNNGVVDDSQLPKDRFSAERLKGVDSTLKIQPAKLEDSAVYLCASSSLSPRDSGDTQYFGPGTRLTVL.

The gene calls are TRBV5-1 and TRBJ1-1; 8 bases are a match to TRBD1. V shed 3 bases, J shed 3 bases, and the junction held 4 bases outside the gene matches. The CDR3 contains 14 residues. Germline V lookup: CDR1 SGHRS, CDR2 YFSETQ. The CDR3 DNA reads as TGCGCCAGCAGCTCGGACAGGGTTCACACTGAAGCTTTCTTT. It encodes CASSSDRVHTEAFF.

This clone was seen a handful of times. V and J are TRBV7-8 and TRBJ1-2, with a possible D match to TRBD1 (6 bases). This CDR3 has 14 amino acids. Between the trimmed V and J ends, which lost 5 bases and 4 bases, there was a span of 14 bases. CDR1 is SGHVS and CDR2 is FQNEAQ in the germline V gene. The CDR3 spells CASSGTGSRYGYTF. CDR3 sequence (DNA): TGTGCCAGCAGCGGAACAGGGTCCCGCTATGGCTACACCTTC.

The chain links TRBV28 to TRBJ2-4; 7 bases agree with TRBD2. The CDR3 loop spans 14 amino acids. The J segment lost 1 base and the V segment lost 8 bases, leaving 5 bases of the junction unmatched. Per germline, CDR1 MDHEN and CDR2 SYDVKM. The CDR3 is CASGDSGAKNIQYF. CDR3 DNA: TGTGCCAGCGGGGATAGCGGGGCCAAAAACATTCAGTACTTC.

The gene calls are TRBV9 and TRBJ2-2; a possible D gene is TRBD1 (6 bases). The CDR3 totals 15 residues. CDR1 and CDR2 from the germline V gene are SGDLS and YYNGEE. V was shortened by 0 bases and J by 4 bases, with 10 bases between the two germline ends. In nucleotides, the CDR3 is TGTGCCAGCAGCGTAGTACAGGGAAGCACCGGGGAGCTGTTTTTT. Its translation: CASSVVQGSTGELFF.

The rearrangement joins TRBV7-2 to TRBJ2-1; 8 nucleotides align to TRBD2. Germline CDR1 and CDR2: SGHTA and FQGNSA. The J segment lost 4 bases and the V segment lost 1 base, leaving 6 bases of the junction unmatched. The CDR3 covers 16 residues. This CDR3 is CASSLVAGGAYNEQFF. The CDR3 DNA reads as TGTGCCAGCAGCTTAGTGGCGGGGGGCGCGTACAATGAGCAGTTCTTC.

CDR3 amino acids: CASGLANNEQFF. CDR3 coding DNA: TGTGCCAGCGGACTAGCTAACAATGAGCAGTTCTTC. The rearrangement joins TRBV27 to TRBJ2-1, with 8 bases matching TRBD2. Germline CDR1 MNHEY, CDR2 SMNVEV (reference sequence). The CDR3 runs to 12 residues. After removal of 8 bases from V and 5 bases from J, the junction contained 2 bases not matched to a gene.

The V gene is TRBV7-8, the J gene TRBJ2-4; weak D call: TRBD1 (6 bases). CDR1 is SGHVS, CDR2 FQNEAQ, per germline. The ends were cut back, 1 base at V and 0 bases at J, with 7 bases in the middle. CDR3 size: 15 residues. CDR3 region: CASSLGTAAKNIQYF. For the CDR3, the DNA is TGTGCCAGCAGCTTAGGGACAGCAGCCAAAAACATTCAGTACTTC.

This clone has more than one count but fewer than ten. The chain carries TRBV11-2 and TRBJ2-5; TRBD1 matches at 8 bases. The CDR3 has 15 residues. V was clipped by 0 bases and J by 2 bases; unmatched bases: 2. Germline V gene sequence: CDR1 SGHAT, CDR2 FQNNGV. The CDR3 loop is CASSLDGQGQETQYF. For the CDR3, the DNA is TGTGCCAGCAGCTTAGATGGACAGGGACAAGAGACCCAGTACTTC.

The V and J genes are TRBV28 and TRBJ2-3, with 7 bases lining up with TRBD1. The CDR3 covers 14 residues. Germline CDR1 is MDHEN and CDR2 is SYDVKM. Germline trimming cut 6 bases from V and 8 bases from J; bases unmatched to any gene: 11. This CDR3 is CASRPDRVGFTQYF. The CDR3 nucleotides are TGTGCCAGCAGACCCGACAGGGTAGGCTTTACGCAGTATTTT.

The chain is built from TRBV5-4 and TRBJ2-1; D is unclear. This CDR3 is 15 amino acids long. The V gene's germline CDR1 is SGHNT and CDR2 YYREEE (reference sequence). The germline V and J ends were trimmed by 4 bases and 6 bases, with 17 bases remaining between them. The CDR3 is CASSPVRSGANEQFF. CDR3 DNA: TGTGCCAGCAGCCCCGTGAGGAGTGGAGCCAATGAGCAGTTCTTC.